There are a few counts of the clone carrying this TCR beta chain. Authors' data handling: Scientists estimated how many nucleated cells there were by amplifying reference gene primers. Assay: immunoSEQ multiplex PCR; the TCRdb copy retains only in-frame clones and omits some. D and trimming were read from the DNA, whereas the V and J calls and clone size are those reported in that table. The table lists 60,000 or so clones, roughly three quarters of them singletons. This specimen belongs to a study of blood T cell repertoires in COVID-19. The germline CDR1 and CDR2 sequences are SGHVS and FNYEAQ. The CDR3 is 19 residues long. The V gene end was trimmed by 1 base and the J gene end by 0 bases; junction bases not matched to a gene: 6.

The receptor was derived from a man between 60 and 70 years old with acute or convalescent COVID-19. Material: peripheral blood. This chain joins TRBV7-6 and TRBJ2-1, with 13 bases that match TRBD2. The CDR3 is CASSLEQLAGGLSYNEQFF. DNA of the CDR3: TGTGCCAGCAGCTTAGAACAACTAGCGGGGGGGCTCTCCTACAATGAGCAGTTCTTC.